One sample yielded the 4 T cell receptor beta chains listed below, sequenced in a study of long-term antiretroviral therapy in people with HIV. Researchers ran immunoSEQ v3.0 at survey level. The data were produced by immunoSEQ multiplex PCR, yet TCRdb's version contains in-frame clones alone and is incomplete. This table has 30,000 to 40,000 clones, approximately 95% appearing once. The starting material was unsorted PBMCs, obtained approximately 5.1 years after starting antiretroviral therapy. Receptors originate from a woman aged 45-60 years with HIV.

The chain uses TRBV11-2 and TRBJ2-2; no clear D gene. This CDR3 region has 11 residues. Germline CDR1 is SGHAT and CDR2 is FQNNGV. Trimming pared 5 bases from V and 9 bases from J, leaving 7 bases between. CDR3: CASSLFRELFF. The DNA of the CDR3 is TGTGCCAGCAGCCTGTTCCGGGAGCTGTTTTTT.

The rearrangement uses TRBV5-1 and TRBJ1-1, with D perhaps TRBD1 (5 bases). The V end was cut by 1 base, the J end by 1 base, with 14 bases between. Germline CDR1 SGHRS, CDR2 YFSETQ. The CDR3 has 16 residues. CDR3 DNA sequence: TGCGCCAGCAGCTTGTTAGGGGTTCGGGCGAACACTGAAGCTTTCTTT. Its protein product is CASSLLGVRANTEAFF.

The chain uses TRBV28 and TRBJ1-2, with TRBD1 matching 7 bases. Germline trimming cut 6 bases from V and 3 bases from J; bases unmatched to any gene: 22. The CDR3 totals 19 residues. Germline CDR1 reads MDHEN; CDR2 reads SYDVKM. CDR3 in DNA: TGTGCCAGCAGGCCCCCCTTTAGGACAGGCGACGGAGGGGACTATGGCTACACCTTC. It translates to CASRPPFRTGDGGDYGYTF.

V is TRBV5-5 and J is TRBJ1-5, with D hard to call. The germline CDR1 and CDR2 sequences are SGHKS and YYEKEE (reference sequence). V shed 4 bases and J shed 6 bases, with 17 bases lying between them. The CDR3 has 15 amino acids. CDR3 protein: CASSPLGSLGQPQHF. In DNA form, the CDR3 reads TGTGCCAGCAGCCCTCTAGGATCACTGGGTCAGCCCCAGCATTTT.